A selection of T cell receptor beta chains follows, all from one sample in a study of technical replicates of blood from several donors. TCRdb's table, derived via immunoSEQ multiplex PCR, lists solely in-frame clones and lacks some. The table records about 80,000 clones, 95% to 98% of them present only once. The source material was T cells isolated from PBMCs. These receptors came from a human donor in good health. Each CDR3 is given with its conserved first and last residue.

TRBJ1-1 | TRBV9 | CASSVERGEAFF
TRBJ2-7 | TRBV7-9 | CASSLGSLAYEQYF
TRBJ1-2 | TRBV2 | CASRQTGMYGYTF
TRBJ2-5 | TRBV19 | CASSTGTSEETQYF
TRBJ1-5 | TRBV2 | CASKDKTGGLQPQHF
TRBJ2-7 | TRBV19 | CASSYGTGPYEQYF
TRBJ2-5 | TRBV2 | CASRREREGSKTQYF
TRBJ1-5 | TRBV9 | CASSGGTPANQPQHF
TRBJ2-1 | TRBV7-2 | CASSLEGHLAVYEQFF
TRBJ2-6 | TRBV11-2 | CASSQDSSGANVLTF
TRBJ2-5 | TRBV11-2 | CASSFSGGQETQYF
TRBJ1-1 | TRBV18 | CASSRDRMNTEAFF
TRBJ2-7 | TRBV6-1 | CASRTGGREQYF
TRBJ2-7 | TRBV7-8 | CASSPGGEQYF
TRBJ1-2 | TRBV5-6 | CASSRGPGYDTF
TRBJ2-7 | TRBV7-2 | CASSIETGGTGYEQYF
TRBJ2-6 | TRBV27 | CATCFGYQASGANVLTF
TRBJ2-1 | TRBV6-5 | CASSRGLAGEQFF
TRBJ2-4 | TRBV11-1 | CASSAQGDNIQYF
TRBJ2-2 | TRBV7-3 | CASGRGLNTGELFF
TRBJ2-1 | TRBV9 | CASSGGTSGNVGEQFF
TRBJ2-1 | TRBV5-1 | CASSFSGRDYNEQFF
TRBJ1-2 | TRBV6-5 | CASSSGSELYGYTF
TRBJ1-2 | TRBV10-3 | CAISGETDYGYTF
TRBJ1-1 | TRBV29-1 | CSVIRGSGVLTEAFF
TRBJ1-5 | TRBV29-1 | CSVSDSSDQPQHF
TRBJ2-7 | TRBV6-5 | CASSYRGGSGYEQYF
TRBJ2-3 | TRBV9 | CASSVWGGLAGDGTDTQYF
TRBJ1-1 | TRBV6-1 | CASRGGVEAFF
TRBJ2-1 | TRBV9 | CASSVVAGRTYNEQFF
TRBJ1-3 | TRBV29-1 | CSVADSSSGNTIYF
TRBJ2-2 | TRBV9 | CASSVGLAGNTGELFF
TRBJ1-1 | TRBV14 | CASSQGLTMNTEAFF
TRBJ2-7 | TRBV5-1 | CASSHLQGSYEQYF
TRBJ1-2 | TRBV30 | CAWFIQGLPGYTF
TRBJ2-1 | TRBV6-5 | CATNRAASGSKEQFF
TRBJ2-3 | TRBV7-9 | CASSLPGHLGSHDTQYF
TRBJ2-2 | TRBV7-2 | CASSLNGQGDFGELFF